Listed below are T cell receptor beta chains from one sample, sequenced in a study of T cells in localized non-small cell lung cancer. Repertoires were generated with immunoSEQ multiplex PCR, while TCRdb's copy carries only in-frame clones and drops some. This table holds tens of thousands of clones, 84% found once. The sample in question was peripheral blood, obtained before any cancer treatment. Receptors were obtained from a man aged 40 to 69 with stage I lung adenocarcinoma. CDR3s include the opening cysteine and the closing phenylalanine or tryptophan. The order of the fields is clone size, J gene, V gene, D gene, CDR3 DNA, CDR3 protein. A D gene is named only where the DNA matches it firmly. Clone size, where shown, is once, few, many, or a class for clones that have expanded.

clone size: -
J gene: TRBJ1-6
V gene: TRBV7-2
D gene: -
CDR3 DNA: TGTGCCAGCAGCTGGACCGGGGGGGGGAATTCACCCCTCCACTTT
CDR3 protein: CASSWTGGGNSPLHF

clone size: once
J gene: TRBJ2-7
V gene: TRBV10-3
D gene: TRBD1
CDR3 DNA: TGTGCCATCAGTGAGTCAGGGGGCGGCTACGAGCAGTACTTC
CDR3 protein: CAISESGGGYEQYF

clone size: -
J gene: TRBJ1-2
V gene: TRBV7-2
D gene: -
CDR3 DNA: TGTGCCAGCAATACCGTGCCGGGGATTAACTATGGCTACACCTTC
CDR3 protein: CASNTVPGINYGYTF

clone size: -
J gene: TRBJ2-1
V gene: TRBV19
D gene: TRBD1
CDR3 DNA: TGTGCCAGTAGTATGGGCAGGGGGCAGTACAATGAGCAGTTCTTC
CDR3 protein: CASSMGRGQYNEQFF

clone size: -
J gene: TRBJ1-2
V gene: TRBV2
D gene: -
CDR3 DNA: TGTGCCAGCAGTGACGGGGATTACTATGGCTACACCTTC
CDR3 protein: CASSDGDYYGYTF

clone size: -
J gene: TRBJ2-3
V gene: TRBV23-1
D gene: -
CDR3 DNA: TGCGCCAGCAGTCGACCGAGGATAGCAGATACGCAGTATTTT
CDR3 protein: CASSRPRIADTQYF

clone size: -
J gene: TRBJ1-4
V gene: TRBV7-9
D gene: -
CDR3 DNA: TGTGCCAGCAGCCCCTCGGGGCCGTGGGGGGTTATAGATGAAAAACTGTTTTTT
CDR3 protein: CASSPSGPWGVIDEKLFF

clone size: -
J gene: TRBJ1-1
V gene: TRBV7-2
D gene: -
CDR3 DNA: TGTGCCAGCAGCCCCACAGTAATGAACACTGAAGCTTTCTTT
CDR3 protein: CASSPTVMNTEAFF

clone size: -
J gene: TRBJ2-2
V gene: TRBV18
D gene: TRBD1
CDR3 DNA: TGTGCCAGCTCGACCCGGACAGGGGTAATCGGGGAGCTGTTTTTT
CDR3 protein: CASSTRTGVIGELFF

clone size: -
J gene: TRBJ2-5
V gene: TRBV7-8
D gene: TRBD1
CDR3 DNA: TGTGCCAGCAGCCCTTGGACAGGGGTGGAGACCCAGTACTTC
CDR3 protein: CASSPWTGVETQYF

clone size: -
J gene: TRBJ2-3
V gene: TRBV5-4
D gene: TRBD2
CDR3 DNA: TGTGCCAGCAGCTTTTCTAGCGGAGGAAATACAGATACGCAGTATTTT
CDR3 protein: CASSFSSGGNTDTQYF

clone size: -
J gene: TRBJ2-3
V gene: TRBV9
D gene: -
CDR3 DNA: TGTGCCAGCAGCGTAGGCCAGGGCTCTAGCACAGATACGCAGTATTTT
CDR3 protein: CASSVGQGSSTDTQYF

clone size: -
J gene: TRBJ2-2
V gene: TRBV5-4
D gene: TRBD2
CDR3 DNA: TGTGCCAGCAGCTTGTTAGCGGGGGGCACCGGGGAGCTGTTTTTT
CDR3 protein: CASSLLAGGTGELFF

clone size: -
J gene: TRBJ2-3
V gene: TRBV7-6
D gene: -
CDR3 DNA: TGTGCCAGCAGCTTAGCGGGACTGCAGGTAGATACGCAGTATTTT
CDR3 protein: CASSLAGLQVDTQYF

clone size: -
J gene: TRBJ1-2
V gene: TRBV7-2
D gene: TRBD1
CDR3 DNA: TGTGCCAGCAGTCTTGACGGACAGGGAGGAAACTATGGCTACACCTTC
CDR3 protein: CASSLDGQGGNYGYTF

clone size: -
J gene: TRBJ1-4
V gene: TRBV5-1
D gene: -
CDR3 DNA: TGCGCCAGCAGCTTGGGGGGGAGTGATGAAAAACTGTTTTTT
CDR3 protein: CASSLGGSDEKLFF

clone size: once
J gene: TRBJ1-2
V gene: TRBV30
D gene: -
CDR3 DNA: TGTGCCTGGAGCAAAGGGGCTCGGTATGGCTACACCTTC
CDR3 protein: CAWSKGARYGYTF

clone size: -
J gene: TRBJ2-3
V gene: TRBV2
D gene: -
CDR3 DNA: TGTGCCAGCAGACAACAGGGGACTGGGACAGATACGCAGTATTTT
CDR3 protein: CASRQQGTGTDTQYF

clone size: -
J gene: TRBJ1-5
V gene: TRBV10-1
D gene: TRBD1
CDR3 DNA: TGCGCCAGCAGTGAGTGGACAGGCGATCAGCCCCAGCATTTT
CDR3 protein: CASSEWTGDQPQHF

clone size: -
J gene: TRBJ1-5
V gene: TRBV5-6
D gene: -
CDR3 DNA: TGTGCCAGCAGCCCTCACCCCAATCAGCCCCAGCATTTT
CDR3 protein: CASSPHPNQPQHF

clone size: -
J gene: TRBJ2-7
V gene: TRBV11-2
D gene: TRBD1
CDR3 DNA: TGTGCCAGCAGCCCTAACCGGCAGGGGGCAATAGGGCAGTACTTC
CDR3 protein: CASSPNRQGAIGQYF

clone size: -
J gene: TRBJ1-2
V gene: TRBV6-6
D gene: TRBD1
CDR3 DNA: TGTGCCAGCAGACAAGGACAGGGGGTCTATGGCTACACCTTC
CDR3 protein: CASRQGQGVYGYTF

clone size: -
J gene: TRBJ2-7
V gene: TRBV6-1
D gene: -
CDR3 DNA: TGTGCCAGCAGGGAATACGAGCAGTACTTC
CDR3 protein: CASREYEQYF

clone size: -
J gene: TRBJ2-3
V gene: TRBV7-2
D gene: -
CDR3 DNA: TGTGCCAGCGGCACTAAGGAATATACGCAGTATTTT
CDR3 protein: CASGTKEYTQYF

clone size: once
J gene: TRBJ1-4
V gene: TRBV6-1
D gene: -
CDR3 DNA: TGTGCCAGCAGTGAACACCGGGGTTCTAATGAAAAACTGTTTTTT
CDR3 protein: CASSEHRGSNEKLFF

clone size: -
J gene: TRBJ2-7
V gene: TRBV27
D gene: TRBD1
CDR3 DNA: TGTGCCAGCAGTTCATTTAGGGGGCGTGGCAGACTGACCTACGAGCAGTACTTC
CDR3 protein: CASSSFRGRGRLTYEQYF

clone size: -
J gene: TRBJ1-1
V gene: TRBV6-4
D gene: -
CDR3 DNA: TGTGCCATCAAAGCCTCCGGGACGGGACTAGGGAACACTGAAGCTTTCTTT
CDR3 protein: CAIKASGTGLGNTEAFF

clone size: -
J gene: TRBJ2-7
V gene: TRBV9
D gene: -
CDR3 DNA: TGTGCCAGCAGCGGCGGACATTGGAGCGAGCAGTACTTC
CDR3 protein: CASSGGHWSEQYF

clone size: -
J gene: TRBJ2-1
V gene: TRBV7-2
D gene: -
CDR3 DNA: TGTGCCAGCAGCTTGGGCGGTTCCTACAATGAGCAGTTCTTC
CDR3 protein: CASSLGGSYNEQFF

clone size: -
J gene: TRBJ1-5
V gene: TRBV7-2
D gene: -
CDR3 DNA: TGTGCCAGCAGCTTAGTTGGGGGGTCGGTTCAGCCCCAGCATTTT
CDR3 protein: CASSLVGGSVQPQHF

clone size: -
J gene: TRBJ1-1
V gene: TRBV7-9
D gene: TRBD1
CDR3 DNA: TGTGCCAGCAGCCCCGAACAGGGGAGAGTCACTGAAGCTTTCTTT
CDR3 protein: CASSPEQGRVTEAFF

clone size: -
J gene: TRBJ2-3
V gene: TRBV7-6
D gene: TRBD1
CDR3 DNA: TGTGCCAGCAGCTTAGTAGGACAGGGAGTATCGGATACGCAGTATTTT
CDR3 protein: CASSLVGQGVSDTQYF

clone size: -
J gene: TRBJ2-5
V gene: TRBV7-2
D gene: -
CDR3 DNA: TGTGCCAGCAGTTTACGTCCCAGTGGGGTACCAGAGACCCAGTACTTC
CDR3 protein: CASSLRPSGVPETQYF

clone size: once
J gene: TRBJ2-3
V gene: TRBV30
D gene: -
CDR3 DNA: TGTGCCTGGAGCGAACAGACCACAGATACGCAGTATTTT
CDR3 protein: CAWSEQTTDTQYF

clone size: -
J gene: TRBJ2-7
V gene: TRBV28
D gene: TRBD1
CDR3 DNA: TGTGCCAGCAGTCTCGGGACAGGGGGCGCCCGGGACGAGCAGTACTTC
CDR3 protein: CASSLGTGGARDEQYF

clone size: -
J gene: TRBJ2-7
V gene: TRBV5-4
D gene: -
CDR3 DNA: TGTGCCAGCAGCTTAGCCGCCTCCTACGAGCAGTACTTC
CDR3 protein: CASSLAASYEQYF

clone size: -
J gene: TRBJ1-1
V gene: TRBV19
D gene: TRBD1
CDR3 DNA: TGTGCCAGTAGGGACAGGGGGCACACTGAAGCTTTCTTT
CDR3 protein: CASRDRGHTEAFF

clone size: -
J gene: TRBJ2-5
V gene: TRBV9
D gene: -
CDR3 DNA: TGTGCCAGCAGCGTGGATCTAGAGACCCAGTACTTC
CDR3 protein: CASSVDLETQYF

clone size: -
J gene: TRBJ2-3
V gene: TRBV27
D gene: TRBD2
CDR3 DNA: TGTGCCAGCAGTCATTGGACTAGCAGAAGCACAGATACGCAGTATTTT
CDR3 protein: CASSHWTSRSTDTQYF

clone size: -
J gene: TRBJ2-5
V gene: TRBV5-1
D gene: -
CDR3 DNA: TGCGCCAGCAGCTTCCAGCCCGCCCAAGAGACCCAGTACTTC
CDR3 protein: CASSFQPAQETQYF

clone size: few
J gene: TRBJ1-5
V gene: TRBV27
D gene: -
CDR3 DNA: TGTGCCAGCAGTTTAACGCAGCGCAATCAGCCCCAGCATTTT
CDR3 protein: CASSLTQRNQPQHF

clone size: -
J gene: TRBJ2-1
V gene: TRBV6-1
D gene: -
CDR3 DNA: TGTGCCAGCAGTGACGACTTTGGGGACAATGAGCAGTTCTTC
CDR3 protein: CASSDDFGDNEQFF

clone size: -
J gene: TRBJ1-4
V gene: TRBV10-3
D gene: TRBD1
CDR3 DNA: TGTGCCGCGGGACAGCCGAATGAAAAACTGTTTTTT
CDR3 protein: CAAGQPNEKLFF

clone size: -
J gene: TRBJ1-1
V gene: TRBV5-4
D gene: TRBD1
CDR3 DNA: TGTGCCAGCAGGACAGGGGGCGGCACTGAAGCTTTCTTT
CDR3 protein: CASRTGGGTEAFF

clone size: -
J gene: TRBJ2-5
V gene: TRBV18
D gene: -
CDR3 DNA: TGTGCCAGCTCACCGGCGGTGGAGACCCAGTACTTC
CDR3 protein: CASSPAVETQYF

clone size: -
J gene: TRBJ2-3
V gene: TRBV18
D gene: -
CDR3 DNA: TGTGCCAGCTCACCAGAGTTAAGTACGCAGTATTTT
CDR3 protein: CASSPELSTQYF

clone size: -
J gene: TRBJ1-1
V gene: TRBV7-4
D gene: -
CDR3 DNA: TGTGCCAGCCTCCCTTCGGCGGGAGACACTGAAGCTTTCTTT
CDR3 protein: CASLPSAGDTEAFF

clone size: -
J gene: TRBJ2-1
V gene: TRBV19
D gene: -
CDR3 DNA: TGTGCCAGTAATCCCAAAGCCGGCTCCTACAATGAGCAGTTCTTC
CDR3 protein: CASNPKAGSYNEQFF

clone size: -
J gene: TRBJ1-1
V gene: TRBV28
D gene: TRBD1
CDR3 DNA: TGTGCCAGCAGCCGAGACAGGGTCACTGAAGCTTTCTTT
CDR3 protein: CASSRDRVTEAFF

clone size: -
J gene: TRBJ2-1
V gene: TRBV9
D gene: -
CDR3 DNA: TGTGCCAGCAGCATACAGGGATACAATGAGCAGTTCTTC
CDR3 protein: CASSIQGYNEQFF

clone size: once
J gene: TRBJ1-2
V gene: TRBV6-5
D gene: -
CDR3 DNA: TGTGCCAGCAGTTACTTAACGACGGTCGGACATGGCTACACCTTC
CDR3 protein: CASSYLTTVGHGYTF

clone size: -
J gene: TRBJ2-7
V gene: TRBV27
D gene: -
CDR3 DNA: TGTGCCAGCAGACTACTCAAGGACAGTCGGGTAACCTACGAGCAGTACTTC
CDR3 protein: CASRLLKDSRVTYEQYF